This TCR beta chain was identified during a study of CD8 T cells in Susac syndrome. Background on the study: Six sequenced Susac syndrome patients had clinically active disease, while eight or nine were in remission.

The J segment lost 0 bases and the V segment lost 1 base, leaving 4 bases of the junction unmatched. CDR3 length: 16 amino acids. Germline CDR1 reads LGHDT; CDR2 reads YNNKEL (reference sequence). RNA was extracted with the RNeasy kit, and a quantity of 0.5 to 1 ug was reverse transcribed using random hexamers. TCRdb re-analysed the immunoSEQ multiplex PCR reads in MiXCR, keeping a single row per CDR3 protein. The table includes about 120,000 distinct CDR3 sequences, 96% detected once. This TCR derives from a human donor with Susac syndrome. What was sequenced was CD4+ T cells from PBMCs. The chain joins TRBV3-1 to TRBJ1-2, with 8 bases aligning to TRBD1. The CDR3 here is CASSQGQGRTNYGYTF. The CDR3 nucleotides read TGTGCCAGCAGCCAAGGACAGGGGAGGACTAACTATGGCTACACCTTC.